Listed below are T cell receptor beta chains from one sample, sequenced in a study of CD8 T cells in Susac syndrome. Each CDR3 protein is one row after TCRdb ran MiXCR on the immunoSEQ multiplex PCR reads. The repertoire consists of approximately 190,000 distinct CDR3 sequences, with almost 96% occurring once and the leading ten covering 0.098%. Material: CD4+ T cells from PBMCs. Receptor source: a human donor with Susac syndrome. The CDR3 runs from the conserved cysteine through the conserved F or W. The order of the fields is D gene, V gene, clone size, J gene, CDR3 protein, CDR3 DNA. The D gene is left open where the match is weak. The size field is filled for only some rows; it gives once, few, many or a size class.

D gene: .
V gene: TRBV5-6
clone size: .
J gene: TRBJ1-5
CDR3 protein: CASSLAGVPGNQPQHF
CDR3 DNA: TGTGCCAGCAGCTTGGCGGGAGTACCGGGCAATCAGCCCCAGCATTTT

D gene: .
V gene: TRBV2
clone size: once
J gene: TRBJ2-2
CDR3 protein: CASRQGLTTGELFF
CDR3 DNA: TGTGCCAGCAGACAGGGATTAACGACCGGGGAGCTGTTTTTT

D gene: TRBD1
V gene: TRBV28
clone size: few
J gene: TRBJ2-5
CDR3 protein: CASSYPGQQETQYF
CDR3 DNA: TGTGCCAGCAGTTACCCGGGACAGCAAGAGACCCAGTACTTC

D gene: .
V gene: TRBV19
clone size: .
J gene: TRBJ2-1
CDR3 protein: CASSSPGGGRYNEQFF
CDR3 DNA: TGTGCCAGTAGTTCTCCAGGGGGCGGGAGGTACAATGAGCAGTTCTTC

D gene: TRBD2
V gene: TRBV5-1
clone size: once
J gene: TRBJ2-3
CDR3 protein: CASSFDGSGGVLGDTQYF
CDR3 DNA: TGCGCCAGCAGCTTTGATGGGAGCGGGGGGGTGCTTGGAGATACGCAGTATTTT

D gene: TRBD2
V gene: TRBV30
clone size: .
J gene: TRBJ2-5
CDR3 protein: CAWGEGLQETQYF
CDR3 DNA: TGTGCCTGGGGGGAGGGTCTACAAGAGACCCAGTACTTC

D gene: .
V gene: TRBV23-1
clone size: .
J gene: TRBJ1-1
CDR3 protein: CAGKTEAFF
CDR3 DNA: TGCGCCGGGAAGACTGAAGCTTTCTTT

D gene: .
V gene: TRBV30
clone size: .
J gene: TRBJ2-3
CDR3 protein: CAWSGPTTTVSTDTQYF
CDR3 DNA: TGTGCCTGGAGTGGCCCGACGACTACAGTCAGCACAGATACGCAGTATTTT

D gene: .
V gene: TRBV12-3/TRBV12-4
clone size: .
J gene: TRBJ1-2
CDR3 protein: CASNYLDGYTF
CDR3 DNA: TGTGCCAGCAACTATCTCGATGGCTACACCTTC

D gene: TRBD1
V gene: TRBV4-1
clone size: once
J gene: TRBJ2-3
CDR3 protein: CASSQPDRGITDTQYF
CDR3 DNA: TGCGCCAGCAGCCAACCGGACAGGGGAATAACAGATACGCAGTATTTT

D gene: TRBD1
V gene: TRBV20-1
clone size: .
J gene: TRBJ2-7
CDR3 protein: CSARGSDRGVYEQYF
CDR3 DNA: TGCAGTGCTAGAGGTTCGGACAGGGGCGTTTACGAGCAGTACTTC

D gene: .
V gene: TRBV7-9
clone size: .
J gene: TRBJ2-3
CDR3 protein: CASSWFSTQYF
CDR3 DNA: TGTGCCAGCAGCTGGTTTAGTACGCAGTATTTT

D gene: TRBD1
V gene: TRBV6-1
clone size: once
J gene: TRBJ1-2
CDR3 protein: CATPRGDRIYGYTF
CDR3 DNA: TGTGCCACTCCAAGGGGGGACAGAATCTATGGCTACACCTTC

D gene: TRBD1
V gene: TRBV29-1
clone size: once
J gene: TRBJ1-2
CDR3 protein: CSVVGGTGISGYTF
CDR3 DNA: TGCAGCGTTGTTGGAGGGACAGGGATCAGTGGCTACACCTTC